This TCR beta chain was observed in a study of cytomegalovirus exposure and HLA in healthy donors. With 60 Vbeta and 13 Jbeta primers, the PCR was carried out. TCRdb's table, derived via immunoSEQ multiplex PCR, lists solely in-frame clones and lacks some. The repertoire table contains 100,000 to 150,000 clones. Whole-study results and caveats: In a later analysis, HLA-associated beta chains showed higher expansion and lower generation probabilities than comparable chains.

Comments on this clone: What it binds is unknown.

Trimming cost V 5 bases and J 4 bases; bases outside gene matches: 9. The CDR3 spans 15 residues. In germline, CDR1 is SNHLY, CDR2 FYNNEI. The specimen sequenced was PBMCs. V usage is TRBV2 and J usage is TRBJ2-3; TRBD2 matches at 7 bases. The TCR was taken from a woman aged 35 to 49 in good health and CMV-seropositive. CDR3: CASSLGLGGADTQYF. The CDR3 nucleotides read TGTGCCAGCAGTCTAGGACTAGGAGGGGCAGATACGCAGTATTTT.